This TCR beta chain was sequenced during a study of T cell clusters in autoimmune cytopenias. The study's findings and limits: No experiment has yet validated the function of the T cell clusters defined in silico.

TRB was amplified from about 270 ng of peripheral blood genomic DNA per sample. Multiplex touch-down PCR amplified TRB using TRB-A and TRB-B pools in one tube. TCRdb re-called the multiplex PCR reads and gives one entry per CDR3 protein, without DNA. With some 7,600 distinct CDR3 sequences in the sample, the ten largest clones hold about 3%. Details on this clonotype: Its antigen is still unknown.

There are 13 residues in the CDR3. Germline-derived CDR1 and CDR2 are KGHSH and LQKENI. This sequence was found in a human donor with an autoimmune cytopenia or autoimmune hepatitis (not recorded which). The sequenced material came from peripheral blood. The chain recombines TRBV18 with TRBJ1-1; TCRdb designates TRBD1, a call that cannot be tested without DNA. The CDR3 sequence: CANSRQGDTEAFF.